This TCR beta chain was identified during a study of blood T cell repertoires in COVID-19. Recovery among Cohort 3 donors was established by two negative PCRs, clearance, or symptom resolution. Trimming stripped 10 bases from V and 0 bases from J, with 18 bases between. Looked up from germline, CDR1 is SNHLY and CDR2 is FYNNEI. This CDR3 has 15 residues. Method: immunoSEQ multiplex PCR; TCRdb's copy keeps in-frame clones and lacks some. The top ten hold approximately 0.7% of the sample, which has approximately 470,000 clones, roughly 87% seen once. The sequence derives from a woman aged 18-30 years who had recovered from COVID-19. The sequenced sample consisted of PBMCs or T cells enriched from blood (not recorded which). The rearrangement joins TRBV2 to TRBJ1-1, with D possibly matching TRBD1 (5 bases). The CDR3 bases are TGTGCCAAAGGGGAAGTCCCTGGAGTGAACACTGAAGCTTTCTTT. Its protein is CAKGEVPGVNTEAFF.